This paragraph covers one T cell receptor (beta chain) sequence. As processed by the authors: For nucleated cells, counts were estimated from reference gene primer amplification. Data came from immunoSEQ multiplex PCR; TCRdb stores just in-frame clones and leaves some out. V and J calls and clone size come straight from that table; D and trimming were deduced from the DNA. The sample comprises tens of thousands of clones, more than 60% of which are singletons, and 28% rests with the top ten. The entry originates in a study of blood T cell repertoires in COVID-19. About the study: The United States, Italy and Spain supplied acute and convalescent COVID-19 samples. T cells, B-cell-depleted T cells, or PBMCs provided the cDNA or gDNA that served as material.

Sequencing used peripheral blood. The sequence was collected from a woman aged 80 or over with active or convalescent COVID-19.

The DNA for the CDR3 is TGTGCCAGTAGTATAGGGTCGGGGTTCGGAAACACCATATATTTT. Protein sequence: CASSIGSGFGNTIYF. The chain combines TRBV19 with TRBJ1-3; no clear D. Per the germline V gene, CDR1 is LNHDA and CDR2 is SQIVND (reference sequence). Trimming removed 1 base from V and 4 bases from J, with 11 bases in between. The CDR3 spans 15 residues.